The rows below give T cell receptor beta chains drawn from one sample of a study of vaccination and CD4 T cells after COVID-19. These receptors have no identified antigens. Each CDR3 protein gets one entry after TCRdb re-called the PCR reads with MiXCR. Here the sample spans approximately 15,000 distinct CDR3 sequences, around 53% being singletons. The input for sequencing was CD4+ T cells from blood, cultured in vitro, taken before SARS-CoV-2 vaccination. These receptors were taken from a human donor who had recovered from COVID-19. Each CDR3 is given with its conserved first and last residue. The D gene is left open where the match is weak. Clone size is not always given. Where it is, it says once, few, many or a class for expanded clones.

>TRBV7-8|TRBD1|large|TRBJ2-7
CASSHDRGQAEQYF
TGTGCCAGCAGCCATGACAGGGGGCAAGCCGAGCAGTACTTC
>TRBV6-1|-|few|TRBJ1-5
CASSEEGGLNQPQHF
TGTGCCAGCAGTGAAGAAGGGGGGTTGAATCAGCCCCAGCATTTT
>TRBV6-1|TRBD1|-|TRBJ1-4
CASSPPSDRGREKLFF
TGTGCCAGCAGCCCCCCCAGTGACAGGGGGCGTGAAAAACTGTTTTTT
>TRBV6-1|-|few|TRBJ1-2
CASSKRGTNYGYTF
TGTGCCAGCTCGAAGAGGGGGACCAACTATGGCTACACCTTC
>TRBV2|-|-|TRBJ1-2
CASSVVRGNYGYTF
TGTGCCAGCAGTGTGGTCAGGGGAAACTATGGCTACACCTTC
>TRBV7-9|-|-|TRBJ1-1
CASSLGGSTEAFF
TGTGCCAGCAGCTTAGGAGGTTCCACTGAAGCTTTCTTT
>TRBV7-2|-|few|TRBJ1-5
CASSFNTGNQPQHF
TGTGCCAGCAGCTTTAATACAGGGAATCAGCCCCAGCATTTT
>TRBV29-1|-|-|TRBJ1-2
CTPSGRGLGYTF
TGCACCCCATCAGGTCGGGGGCTTGGCTACACCTTC
>TRBV7-2|TRBD2|-|TRBJ2-2
CASSSLAGGGTGELFF
TGTGCCAGCAGCTCACTAGCGGGGGGTGGGACCGGGGAGCTGTTTTTT
>TRBV15|-|medium-sized|TRBJ1-4
CATSTPGEKLFF
TGTGCCACCAGCACCCCGGGGGAAAAACTGTTTTTT
>TRBV12-3/TRBV12-4|TRBD2|-|TRBJ2-3
CASRTGTSADTQYF
TGTGCCAGCAGGACTGGGACTAGCGCAGATACGCAGTATTTT
>TRBV15|TRBD1|-|TRBJ1-5
CATSNGQGAQPQHF
TGTGCCACCAGTAACGGACAGGGGGCCCAGCCCCAGCATTTT
>TRBV7-8|-|few|TRBJ1-5
CASSPDYLNQPQHF
TGTGCCAGCAGCCCCGATTATCTCAATCAGCCCCAGCATTTT
>TRBV20-1|TRBD1|few|TRBJ1-5
CSAVHSGTGGLRPQHF
TGCAGTGCAGTACATTCCGGGACAGGGGGCCTGAGGCCCCAGCATTTT
>TRBV9|TRBD1|-|TRBJ1-1
CASSIGTANTEAFF
TGTGCCAGCAGCATAGGGACAGCGAACACTGAAGCTTTCTTT
>TRBV6-5|TRBD2|-|TRBJ2-3
CASSYSGAGGVNTDTQYF
TGTGCCAGCAGTTACTCCGGAGCGGGGGGCGTTAACACTGATACGCAGTATTTT
>TRBV15|TRBD1|-|TRBJ1-5
CATSRGRDRGFGQPQHF
TGTGCCACCAGCAGGGGAAGGGACAGGGGGTTCGGGCAGCCCCAGCATTTT
>TRBV6-1|TRBD1|-|TRBJ1-6
CASSARWTGGSYTDDSPLHF
TGTGCCAGCAGTGCGCGCTGGACAGGGGGGTCCTACACTGATGATTCACCCCTCCACTTT
>TRBV5-4|-|-|TRBJ2-1
CASSASRYNEQFF
TGTGCCAGCAGCGCCTCCAGATACAATGAGCAGTTCTTC
>TRBV27|-|-|TRBJ1-2
CASSSRDGSYGYTF
TGTGCCAGCAGTTCCCGGGACGGATCCTATGGCTACACCTTC
>TRBV19|TRBD2|-|TRBJ2-3
CASSIEGVELAGGPNTQYF
TGTGCCAGTAGTATAGAAGGGGTAGAACTAGCGGGAGGGCCGAATACGCAGTATTTT
>TRBV7-8|TRBD2|-|TRBJ2-7
CASSLRGRAYEQYF
TGTGCCAGCAGCTTACGCGGGAGAGCTTACGAGCAGTACTTC
>TRBV27|TRBD2|-|TRBJ2-1
CASSSYTGTSGRYNEQFF
TGTGCCAGCAGTTCTTATACCGGGACTAGCGGGAGGTACAATGAGCAGTTCTTC
>TRBV2|TRBD1|-|TRBJ1-5
CASSVGQGPQPQHF
TGTGCCAGCAGCGTCGGACAGGGGCCCCAGCCCCAGCATTTT
>TRBV15|TRBD1|few|TRBJ1-5
CATSRDRVGNQPQHF
TGTGCCACCAGCAGGGACAGGGTGGGCAATCAGCCCCAGCATTTT
>TRBV11-2|-|-|TRBJ1-1
CASSLAVGNEAFF
TGTGCCAGCAGCTTAGCGGTAGGGAATGAAGCTTTCTTT
>TRBV7-8|-|-|TRBJ1-3
CASSLARGGSGGNTIYF
TGTGCCAGCAGCTTAGCCCGTGGGGGGTCTGGAGGAAACACCATATATTTT
>TRBV6-1|-|-|TRBJ1-2
CASSALTASNYGYTF
TGTGCCAGCAGTGCACTGACAGCATCTAACTATGGCTACACCTTC